A single sample gave rise to the 10 T cell receptor beta chains below, sequenced in a study of neoadjuvant nivolumab and ipilimumab in lung cancer (dated by TCRdb to the early 2020s). Library prep was done by the immunoSEQ multiplex PCR assay. What TCRdb holds here is the immuneACCESS table cut down to in-frame rearrangements. Part of the clones is not present; checked against another copy, under half of the missing clones reflect an unresolved V gene, and the others are unexplained. This sample gives thousands of clones in total; 60% to 85% of them show up just once. Of the sample, roughly 3.4% falls within the top ten clones. The meaning of the sample's time point label: at surgical resection after neoadjuvant nivolumab +/- ipilimumab. The sample was tumor tissue, taken after neoadjuvant nivolumab, alone or with ipilimumab, at or shortly before surgery. The receptors derive from an adult with non-small cell lung cancer.

The genes are TRBV30 and TRBJ2-1, with D tentatively TRBD2 (6 bases). V was cut by 3 bases and J by 0 bases, with 12 bases left in between. This CDR3 comprises 15 residues. Germline CDR1 and CDR2: GTSNPN and SVGIG (reference sequence). This chain's CDR3 is CAWRSGGNSYNEQFF. CDR3 DNA: TGTGCCTGGAGGTCCGGCGGGAACTCCTACAATGAGCAGTTCTTC.

J is TRBJ2-7 and V is TRBV7-2; D tentatively fits TRBD1 or TRBD2 (5 bases each). The germline gives CDR1 SGHTA, CDR2 FQGNSA. CDR3 length: 15 amino acids. V was shortened by 6 bases and J by 4 bases, with 19 bases between the two germline ends. The CDR3 here is CASSRGQGELYEQYF. CDR3 nucleotides: TGTGCCAGCAGTCGAGGCCAGGGAGAGTTATACGAGCAGTACTTC.

This clone was seen once. The chain combines TRBV6-6 with TRBJ2-7; D remains unclear. Trimming took off 5 bases at V and 3 bases at J, with 5 bases between the two ends. The CDR3 contains 11 residues. Germline CDR1 is MNHNY and CDR2 is SVGAGI (reference sequence). The CDR3 bases are TGTGCCAGCAGTCCTAACTACGAGCAGTACTTC. Amino acid sequence: CASSPNYEQYF.

The table lists this clone with a few counts. The CDR3 loop reads CASSPYRTYEQYF. CDR3 in DNA: TGTGCCAGCAGCCCGTACAGGACATACGAGCAGTACTTC. V is TRBV7-9 and J is TRBJ2-7; D possibly corresponds to TRBD1 (5 bases). Per the germline V gene, CDR1 is SEHNR and CDR2 is FQNEAQ (reference sequence). Trimming left V 5 bases short and J 4 bases short, with 12 bases between. This CDR3 is built from 13 residues.

Here the CDR3 reads CASSDPGTVNTEAFF. The CDR3 DNA reads TGTGCCAGCAGCGATCCCGGGACAGTGAACACTGAAGCTTTCTTT. V gene TRBV7-9 combines with J gene TRBJ1-1; 7 bases line up with TRBD1. This CDR3 contains 15 residues. Trimming removed 5 bases from V and 0 bases from J; junction bases left unmatched: 6. Germline V gene sequence: CDR1 SEHNR, CDR2 FQNEAQ (reference sequence).

This clone is a singleton in its sample. The chain joins TRBV5-4 to TRBJ1-2, with no clear D. V was trimmed by 2 bases and J by 4 bases, leaving 9 bases between them. The CDR3 runs 13 residues. Germline-derived CDR1 and CDR2 are SGHNT and YYREEE (reference sequence). The CDR3 region is CASSFGRSYGYTF. CDR3 in DNA: TGTGCCAGCAGCTTTGGCAGGTCCTATGGCTACACCTTC.

The chain employs TRBV7-2 and TRBJ2-7; D unresolved. This CDR3 spans 13 amino acids. Between the trimmed V and J ends, which lost 5 bases and 6 bases, there was a span of 14 bases. CDR1 is SGHTA, CDR2 FQGNSA, per germline. In DNA, the CDR3 is TGTGCCAGCAGCCCTTACATGGCTCTCGAGCAGTACTTC. Translation gives CASSPYMALEQYF.

V usage is TRBV19 and J usage is TRBJ2-3; TRBD2 aligns across 10 bases. Looked up from germline, CDR1 is LNHDA and CDR2 is SQIVND (reference sequence). The CDR3 contains 19 residues. J was trimmed by 1 base and V by 5 bases; bases with no gene match: 15. CDR3 in amino acids: CASSLGTQHGLAGTDTQYF. The CDR3 nucleotides read TGTGCCAGTAGTTTAGGGACACAACATGGACTAGCGGGCACAGATACGCAGTATTTT.

This clone was observed a handful of times. The gene calls are TRBV10-3 and TRBJ2-7; possible D gene TRBD2, 5 bases. Trimming pared 8 bases from V and 3 bases from J, leaving 20 bases between. This CDR3 comprises 15 residues. Germline V gives CDR1 ENHRY, CDR2 SYGVKD. The CDR3 nucleotides read TGTGCCATCTCCCCGGATACTAGTTTTGACTACGAGCAGTACTTC. It yields the protein CAISPDTSFDYEQYF.

V gene TRBV19 combines with J gene TRBJ2-3; 12 bases map to TRBD2. CDR3 length equals 16 residues. Per germline, CDR1 LNHDA and CDR2 SQIVND (reference sequence). V shed 5 bases, J shed 5 bases, and the junction held 8 bases outside the gene matches. CDR3 region: CASSVLAGGLQDTQYF. For the CDR3, the DNA is TGTGCCAGTAGTGTTCTAGCGGGAGGGTTACAAGATACGCAGTATTTT.